The rows below give T cell receptor beta chains drawn from one sample of a study of blood T cells in healthy people across ages. A single record per CDR3 protein comes from TCRdb applying MiXCR to the 5' RACE reads. The sample contains around 800,000 distinct CDR3 sequences, more than 25% of which appear only once. The same data also went into a second study, on T cells of mothers and their children.

Sequences were obtained from blood. The receptors shown here come from a boy between 5 and 17 years old in good health. Both conserved end residues are part of each CDR3. A D gene is named only where the DNA matches it firmly. The size of a clone is reported for some rows only, either as once, few or many, or as a class for expanded clones.

clone_size	d_call	v_call	j_call	cdr3_nt	cdr3_aa
.	.	TRBV10-1	TRBJ2-7	TGCGCCAGCAGTGGTGGACAGCTATTGAACGAGCAGTACTTC	CASSGGQLLNEQYF
.	.	TRBV5-1	TRBJ1-1	TGCGCCAGCAGGGGAGGGCAACGGACTGAAGCTTTCTTT	CASRGGQRTEAFF
.	.	TRBV30	TRBJ1-2	TGTGCCTGGAGGGAGTGGGTGCTGCACTATGGCTACACCTTC	CAWREWVLHYGYTF
few	TRBD1	TRBV20-1	TRBJ2-1	TGCAGTGCTCCGGGACAGGGGGTTTTCAATGAGCAGTTCTTC	CSAPGQGVFNEQFF
few	TRBD1	TRBV12-3/TRBV12-4	TRBJ2-5	TGTGCCAGCAGATCGACAGGGCTGGAAGAGACCCAGTACTTC	CASRSTGLEETQYF
few	.	TRBV7-3	TRBJ1-4	TGTGCCAGCAGCGTCCGGGGACGGACTAATGAAAAACTGTTTTTT	CASSVRGRTNEKLFF
.	.	TRBV18	TRBJ2-3	TGTGCCAGCTCCGGGGACCGCAGCACAGATACGCAGTATTTT	CASSGDRSTDTQYF
once	TRBD1	TRBV20-1	TRBJ2-1	TGCAGTGCTAGGGATATGTGGGGGACAGGGGGCAGGTATGAGCAGTTCTTC	CSARDMWGTGGRYEQFF
.	.	TRBV5-1	TRBJ2-7	TGCGCCAGCAGCACACATAGCCCAGACCCCTACGAGCAGTACTTC	CASSTHSPDPYEQYF
.	TRBD2	TRBV10-3	TRBJ2-3	TGTGCCATCAGTGAAGGGCTGCGGGGGAGCACAGATACGCAGTATTTT	CAISEGLRGSTDTQYF
.	.	TRBV29-1	TRBJ1-2	TGCAGCGTTGCCGAGGACACCTTC	CSVAEDTF
.	.	TRBV5-1	TRBJ1-2	TGCGCCAGCAGCTTAGACAGTCGAGTCCCTAACTATGGCTACACCTTC	CASSLDSRVPNYGYTF
once	TRBD1	TRBV6-1	TRBJ2-5	TGTGCCAGCAACAGAGGACAGGGCGTCGCCGAGACCCAGTACTTC	CASNRGQGVAETQYF
.	TRBD1	TRBV30	TRBJ1-1	TGTGCCGGGACAGGGGCTACGAACACTGAAGCTTTCTTT	CAGTGATNTEAFF
.	.	TRBV19	TRBJ1-1	TGTGCCAGTAGTATATTCGCCGGCCTGATGAACACTGAAGCTTTCTTT	CASSIFAGLMNTEAFF
.	TRBD1	TRBV6-5	TRBJ1-6	TGTGCCAGCAGTTCCCTTGGGACAGCGGCCTCCTATAATCCACCCCTCCACTTT	CASSSLGTAASYNPPLHF
.	.	TRBV4-2	TRBJ2-2	TGTGCCAGCAGCCAGATGGGGGTCCTCACCGGGGAGCTGTTTTTT	CASSQMGVLTGELFF
many	.	TRBV10-2	TRBJ1-1	TGCGCCAGCAGGCGGCCCGGGAGTGCCACTGAAGCTTTCTTT	CASRRPGSATEAFF
.	.	TRBV15	TRBJ2-5	TGTGCCACCAGCAGAGAGTCGATGACGGGGGAAGAGACCCAGTACTTC	CATSRESMTGEETQYF
few	.	TRBV12-3/TRBV12-4	TRBJ1-2	TGTGCCAGCAGTTTTTGGGGGGCGCGGGGCTACACCTTC	CASSFWGARGYTF
few	.	TRBV4-1	TRBJ2-3	TGCGCCAGCAGCCGACAGTGGGATGCCAGCACAGATACGCAGTATTTT	CASSRQWDASTDTQYF
few	.	TRBV20-1	TRBJ2-5	TGCAGTACTAAAGGGAACCAAGAGACCCAGTACTTC	CSTKGNQETQYF